This TCR beta chain appears in the sequencing data of a study of blood T cell repertoires in COVID-19. Germline CDR1 is SGHTA and CDR2 is FQGNSA. The CDR3 loop spans 19 amino acids. Trimming at V came to 1 base and at J to 4 bases, leaving 11 bases not matched to a gene. TCRdb keeps only in-frame clones here, not all; method: immunoSEQ multiplex PCR. This sample carries about 100,000 clones, roughly four fifths of them seen once, and the ten largest clones take 4% to 5.5%. The TCR was taken from a man between 60 and 75 years old with acute or convalescent COVID-19. This chain joins TRBV7-2 and TRBJ2-2, with 11 nucleotides matching TRBD2. The specimen was peripheral blood. The CDR3 region is CASSLDWGSGRGRTGELFF. The CDR3 DNA reads TGTGCCAGCAGCTTAGATTGGGGTAGCGGGAGGGGGCGCACCGGGGAGCTGTTTTTT.